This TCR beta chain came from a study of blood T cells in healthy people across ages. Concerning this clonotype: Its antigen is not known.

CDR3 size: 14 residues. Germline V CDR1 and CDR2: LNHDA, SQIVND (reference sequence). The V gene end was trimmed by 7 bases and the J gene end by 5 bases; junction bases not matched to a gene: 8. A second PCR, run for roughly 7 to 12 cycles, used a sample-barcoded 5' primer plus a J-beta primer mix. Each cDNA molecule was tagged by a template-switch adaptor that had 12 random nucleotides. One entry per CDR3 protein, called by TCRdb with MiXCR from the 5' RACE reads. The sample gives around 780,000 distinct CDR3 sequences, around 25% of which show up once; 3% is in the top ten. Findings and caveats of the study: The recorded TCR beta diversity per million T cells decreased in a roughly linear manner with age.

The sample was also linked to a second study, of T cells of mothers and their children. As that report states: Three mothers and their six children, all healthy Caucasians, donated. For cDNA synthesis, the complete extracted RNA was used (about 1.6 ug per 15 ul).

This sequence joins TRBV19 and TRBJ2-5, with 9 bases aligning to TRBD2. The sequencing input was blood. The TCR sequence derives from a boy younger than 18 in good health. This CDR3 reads CASKVSSGEETQYF. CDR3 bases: TGTGCCAGTAAGGTTTCTAGCGGGGAGGAGACCCAGTACTTC.